Below are 12 T cell receptor beta chains sequenced from a single sample in a study of shared clonotypes between healthy human individuals. Sequencing used immunoSEQ multiplex PCR; TCRdb keeps in-frame clones, though not all of them. Of about 1.5 million clones listed, approximately 98% are singletons. The material sequenced was naive CD4+ T cells sorted from blood. The subset is: CD45RA+ positively selected. All receptors derive from a man aged 30 to 39 in good health.

Notes on this clone: The sample contains more than one DNA sequence encoding this CDR3. V gene TRBV6-1 combines with J gene TRBJ2-7; D uncertain. V shed 6 bases and J shed 3 bases, with 6 bases lying between them. The CDR3 consists of 11 residues. The germline gives CDR1 MNHNS, CDR2 SASEGT. CDR3 DNA sequence: TGTGCCAGCAGCCCCCTCTACGAGCAGTACTTC. Translated: CASSPLYEQYF.

The chain has TRBV5-1 and TRBJ2-1, with D perhaps matching TRBD1 (5 bases). Trimming stripped 4 bases from V and 10 bases from J, with 18 bases between. Germline CDR1 SGHRS, CDR2 YFSETQ. The CDR3 runs 14 residues. Here the CDR3 DNA reads TGCGCCAGCAGCGAAGCGATTTCGGACACGGAGCAGTTCTTC. Protein sequence: CASSEAISDTEQFF.

The chain couples TRBV29-1 to TRBJ2-1; 9 bases map to TRBD1. This CDR3 is built from 13 residues. Per the germline V gene, CDR1 is SQVTM and CDR2 is ANQGSEA. With 6 bases clipped from V and 8 bases from J, the junction kept 8 bases outside the gene matches. The CDR3 DNA follows: TGCAGCGTCTCGCGGGACAGGGTTGATGAGCAGTTCTTC. Translation gives CSVSRDRVDEQFF.

V usage is TRBV2 and J usage is TRBJ1-4; D gene uncertain. Germline assignment: CDR1 SNHLY and CDR2 FYNNEI. The CDR3 has 12 residues. V was clipped by 6 bases and J by 2 bases, with 4 bases between them. The CDR3 loop reads CASRSTNEKLFF. Here the CDR3 DNA reads TGTGCCAGCAGGAGCACTAATGAAAAACTGTTTTTT.

The chain combines TRBV6-5 with TRBJ2-7, with D perhaps TRBD1 (6 bases). The CDR3 is made up of 15 amino acids. The V and J ends lost 5 bases and 3 bases respectively, with 17 bases between them. The germline V gene has CDR1 MNHEY and CDR2 SVGAGI. CDR3 DNA sequence: TGTGCCAGCAGTCTCTCGGGGCAGGGGCACTACGAGCAGTACTTC. Its translation: CASSLSGQGHYEQYF.

The chain joins TRBV5-5 to TRBJ2-4; a possible D gene is TRBD1 (5 bases). From germline, CDR1 is SGHKS and CDR2 YYEKEE (reference sequence). Trimming left V 4 bases short and J 3 bases short, with 17 bases between. This CDR3 has 16 residues. CDR3 loop: CASSQQGLRDKNIQYF. The CDR3 region has the DNA TGTGCCAGCAGCCAGCAGGGATTAAGGGACAAAAACATTCAGTACTTC.

The chain is built from TRBV7-6 and TRBJ2-3; 11 bases agree with TRBD2. The V segment lost 4 bases and the J segment 4 bases; nucleotides outside the gene matches: 7. Germline assignment: CDR1 SGHVS and CDR2 FNYEAQ. CDR3 length: 16 amino acids. The CDR3 region is CASSSPTSGSPDTQYF. CDR3 DNA sequence: TGTGCCAGCAGCTCCCCAACTAGCGGGAGTCCAGATACGCAGTATTTT.

This clone was seen a single time. The chain employs TRBV10-3 and TRBJ2-1; 15 bases align to TRBD2. CDR3 length: 13 amino acids. Germline CDR1 and CDR2: ENHRY and SYGVKD. CDR3 in DNA: TGTGCATTAGGACTAGCGGGAGGGGATGAGCAGTTCTTC. Residues: CALGLAGGDEQFF.

This chain uses TRBV29-1 with TRBJ1-5, with unresolved D. V lost 4 bases, J lost 7 bases, and 17 bases lay in between. The V gene's germline CDR1 is SQVTM and CDR2 ANQGSEA. The CDR3 loop spans 14 amino acids. The CDR3 loop reads CSVAEGTYGQPQHF. The CDR3 nucleotides are TGCAGCGTTGCGGAGGGCACCTACGGGCAGCCCCAGCATTTT.

This chain uses TRBV28 with TRBJ2-7; D might be TRBD1 (7 bases). CDR1 is MDHEN and CDR2 is SYDVKM in the germline V gene. This CDR3 has 17 amino acids. Trimming pared 1 base from V and 6 bases from J, leaving 22 bases between. CDR3 sequence: CASSLSGTEGRTTEQYF. CDR3 DNA sequence: TGTGCCAGCAGTTTATCCGGGACAGAGGGGAGGACTACCGAGCAGTACTTC.

The genes are TRBV5-1 and TRBJ2-5; D gene ambiguous. This CDR3 region has 13 residues. Between the trimmed V and J ends, which lost 1 base and 0 bases, there was a span of 4 bases. Germline CDR1 and CDR2: SGHRS and YFSETQ. The CDR3 here is CASSLMNQETQYF. The CDR3 DNA sequence: TGCGCCAGCAGCTTGATGAACCAAGAGACCCAGTACTTC.

This chain uses TRBV19 with TRBJ1-1; D is perhaps TRBD1 (5 bases). This CDR3 is 15 amino acids long. Trimming removed 6 bases from V and 5 bases from J, with 19 bases in between. Germline assignment: CDR1 LNHDA and CDR2 SQIVND (reference sequence). The CDR3 DNA sequence: TGTGCCAGTAGCCCGGAGGGAAGGGGATGGACTGAAGCTTTCTTT. Protein sequence: CASSPEGRGWTEAFF.